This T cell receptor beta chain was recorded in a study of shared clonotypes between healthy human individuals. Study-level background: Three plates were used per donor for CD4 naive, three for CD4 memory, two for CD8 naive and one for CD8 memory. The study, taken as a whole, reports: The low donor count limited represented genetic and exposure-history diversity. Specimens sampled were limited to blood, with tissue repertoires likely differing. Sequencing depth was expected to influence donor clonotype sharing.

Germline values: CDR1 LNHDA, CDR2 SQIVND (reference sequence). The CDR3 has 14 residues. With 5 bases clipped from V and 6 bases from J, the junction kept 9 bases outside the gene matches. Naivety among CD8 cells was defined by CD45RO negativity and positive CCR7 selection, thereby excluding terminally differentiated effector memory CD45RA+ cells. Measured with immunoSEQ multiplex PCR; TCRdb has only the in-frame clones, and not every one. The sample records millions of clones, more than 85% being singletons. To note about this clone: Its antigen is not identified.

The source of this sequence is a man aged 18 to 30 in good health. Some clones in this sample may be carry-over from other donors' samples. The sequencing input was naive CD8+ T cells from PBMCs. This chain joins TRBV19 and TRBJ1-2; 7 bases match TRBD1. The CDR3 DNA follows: TGTGCCAGTAGTTCGACAGGGAGCGGCGATGGCTACACCTTC. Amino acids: CASSSTGSGDGYTF.